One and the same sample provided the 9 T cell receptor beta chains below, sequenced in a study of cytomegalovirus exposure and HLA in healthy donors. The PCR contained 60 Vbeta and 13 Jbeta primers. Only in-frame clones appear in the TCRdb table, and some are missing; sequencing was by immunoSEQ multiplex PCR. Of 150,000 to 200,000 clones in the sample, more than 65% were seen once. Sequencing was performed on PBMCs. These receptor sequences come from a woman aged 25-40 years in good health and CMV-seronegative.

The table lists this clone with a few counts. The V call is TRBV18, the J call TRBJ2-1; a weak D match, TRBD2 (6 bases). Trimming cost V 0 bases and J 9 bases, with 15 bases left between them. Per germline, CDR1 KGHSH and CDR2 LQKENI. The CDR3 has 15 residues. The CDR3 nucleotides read TGTGCCAGCTCACCACCGTTGGAGGGGCCCGCTGAGCAGTTCTTC. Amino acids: CASSPPLEGPAEQFF.

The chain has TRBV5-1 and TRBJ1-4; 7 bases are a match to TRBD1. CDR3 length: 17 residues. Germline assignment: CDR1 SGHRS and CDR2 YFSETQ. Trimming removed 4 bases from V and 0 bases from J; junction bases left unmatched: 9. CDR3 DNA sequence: TGCGCCAGCAGCCTAATGACAGGGACTGCAACTAATGAAAAACTGTTTTTT. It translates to CASSLMTGTATNEKLFF.

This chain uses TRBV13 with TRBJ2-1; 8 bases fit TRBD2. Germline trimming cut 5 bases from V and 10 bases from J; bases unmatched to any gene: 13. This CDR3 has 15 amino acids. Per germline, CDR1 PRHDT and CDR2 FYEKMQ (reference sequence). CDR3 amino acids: CASSPVAGLKGEQFF. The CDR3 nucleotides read TGTGCCAGCAGCCCGGTAGCGGGACTCAAAGGGGAGCAGTTCTTC.

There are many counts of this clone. The CDR3 DNA follows: TGTGCCAGCAGTTATTTCAGGGGCTCGAACACCGGGGAGCTGTTTTTT. It yields the protein CASSYFRGSNTGELFF. The chain has TRBV5-4 and TRBJ2-2, with D maybe TRBD1 (6 bases). Trimming removed 5 bases from V and 0 bases from J, with 14 bases in between. There are 16 residues in the CDR3. Germline V gene sequence: CDR1 SGHNT, CDR2 YYREEE (reference sequence).

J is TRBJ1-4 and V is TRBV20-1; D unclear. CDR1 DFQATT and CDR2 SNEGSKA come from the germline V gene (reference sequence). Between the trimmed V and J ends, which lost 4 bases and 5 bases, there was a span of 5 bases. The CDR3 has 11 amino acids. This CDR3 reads CSATPNEKLFF. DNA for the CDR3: TGCAGTGCTACCCCAAATGAAAAACTGTTTTTT.

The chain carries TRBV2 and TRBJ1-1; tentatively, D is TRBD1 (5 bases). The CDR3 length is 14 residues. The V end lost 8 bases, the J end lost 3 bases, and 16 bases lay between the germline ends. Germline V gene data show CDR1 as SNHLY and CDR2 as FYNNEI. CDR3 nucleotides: TGTGCCAGCTCTCGGGAGGGGTTGGACACTGAAGCTTTCTTT. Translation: CASSREGLDTEAFF.

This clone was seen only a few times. The CDR3 DNA follows: TGTGCCAGCAGTTTAGACTCCGGGACAGATACGCAGTATTTT. Protein sequence: CASSLDSGTDTQYF. The chain is built from TRBV27 and TRBJ2-3; no clear D gene. V was cut by 2 bases and J by 3 bases, with 9 bases left in between. The germline V gene has CDR1 MNHEY and CDR2 SMNVEV (reference sequence). This CDR3 comprises 14 residues.

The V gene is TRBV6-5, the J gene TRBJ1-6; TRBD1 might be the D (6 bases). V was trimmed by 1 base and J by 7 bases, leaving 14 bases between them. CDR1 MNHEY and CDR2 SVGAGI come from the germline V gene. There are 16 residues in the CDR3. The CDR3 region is CASSYLAGVWNSPLHF. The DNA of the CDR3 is TGTGCCAGCAGTTACTTGGCAGGGGTTTGGAATTCACCCCTCCACTTT.

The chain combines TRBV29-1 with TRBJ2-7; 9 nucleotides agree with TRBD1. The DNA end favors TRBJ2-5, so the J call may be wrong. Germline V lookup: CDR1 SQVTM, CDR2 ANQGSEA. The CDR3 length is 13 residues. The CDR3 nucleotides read TGCAGCGCTCCCGGACAGGGGTTGGAGACCCAGTACTTC. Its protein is CSAPGQGLETQYF.